This passage covers 22 T cell receptor beta chains from one sample sequenced in a study of shared T cell receptors in the human thymus. Libraries were prepared by immunoSEQ multiplex PCR; TCRdb keeps only in-frame clonotypes and omits some of them. The repertoire holds roughly 710,000 clones, over 75% seen once, with over 0.008% in the top ten. These data were likewise used in another study, on human thymus T cells.

Sequenced input: thymocytes. All receptors come from a girl younger than two with a congenital heart defect.

This clone was observed once. The chain links TRBV20-1 to TRBJ2-1; D gene unclear. With 1 base removed from V and 9 bases from J, the gap between germline ends came to 7 bases. This CDR3 is built from 11 residues. The germline V gene encodes CDR1 DFQATT and CDR2 SNEGSKA (reference sequence). The CDR3 reads CSARVRSEQFF. DNA of the CDR3: TGCAGTGCTAGAGTTCGGAGTGAGCAGTTCTTC.

The V and J genes are TRBV6-5 and TRBJ2-2; D ambiguous. Trimming took off 2 bases at V and 4 bases at J, with 11 bases between the two ends. Germline V lookup: CDR1 MNHEY, CDR2 SVGAGI. The CDR3 runs to 15 residues. CDR3 nucleotide sequence: TGTGCCAGCAGTTACACCGAGACAACCACCGGGGAGCTGTTTTTT. This gives the protein CASSYTETTTGELFF.

The V and J genes are TRBV5-8 and TRBJ2-7; 11 positions match TRBD1. The V gene's germline CDR1 is SGHTS and CDR2 YDEGEE. CDR3 size: 17 residues. The V gene end was trimmed by 0 bases and the J gene end by 3 bases; junction bases not matched to a gene: 8. Here the CDR3 DNA reads TGTGCCAGCAGCTTGGCCGTGGGGACAGGGGGTAGCTACGAGCAGTACTTC. It specifies CASSLAVGTGGSYEQYF.

The rearrangement joins TRBV13 to TRBJ2-1; TRBD2 matches 13 bases. From germline, CDR1 is PRHDT and CDR2 FYEKMQ (reference sequence). Trimming cost V 2 bases and J 0 bases; bases outside gene matches: 10. The CDR3 is 20 amino acids. The CDR3 loop reads CASSLSSTSGGLSSYNEQFF. The CDR3 DNA reads as TGTGCCAGCAGCTTAAGTTCGACTAGCGGGGGGCTCAGCTCCTACAATGAGCAGTTCTTC.

The genes are TRBV6-1 and TRBJ1-2; tentative D call: TRBD1 (6 bases). The germline V and J ends were trimmed by 7 bases and 4 bases, with 19 bases remaining between them. Looked up from germline, CDR1 is MNHNS and CDR2 is SASEGT. The CDR3 totals 15 residues. In DNA form, the CDR3 reads TGTGCCAGCAACCCCCGTAACCAGGGGTTCTATGGCTACACCTTC. Amino acids: CASNPRNQGFYGYTF.

The sample holds one count of this clone. The V gene is TRBV28, the J gene TRBJ1-1, with D unclear. The germline gives CDR1 MDHEN, CDR2 SYDVKM. The CDR3 covers 13 residues. Between the trimmed V and J ends, which lost 3 bases and 9 bases, there was a span of 14 bases. The CDR3 DNA sequence: TGTGCCAGCAGTTTTACGAGAGAGAGGCAAGCTTTCTTT. It encodes CASSFTRERQAFF.

This chain connects TRBV6-1 to TRBJ2-7, with TRBD1 as a possible D gene (5 bases). Germline values: CDR1 MNHNS, CDR2 SASEGT. V dropped 3 bases and J dropped 2 bases, with 17 bases sitting between them. The CDR3 consists of 16 residues. The CDR3 coding sequence is TGTGCCAGCAGTGAGCGGTTCCAGGGTGGGGCCTACGAGCAGTACTTC. Protein: CASSERFQGGAYEQYF.

The chain joins TRBV5-4 to TRBJ1-5; possible D gene TRBD1, 6 bases. CDR3 size: 16 residues. Per the germline V gene, CDR1 is SGHNT and CDR2 is YYREEE (reference sequence). V lost 0 bases, J lost 0 bases, and 10 bases lay in between. CDR3 DNA sequence: TGTGCCAGCAGCTTGGGAGGGGGAGATAGCAATCAGCCCCAGCATTTT. Protein product: CASSLGGGDSNQPQHF.

The genes are TRBV7-9 and TRBJ2-7; the match to TRBD2 covers 9 bases. Trimming took 3 bases from V and 4 from J; bases not matched to a gene: 19. The length of the CDR3 is 19 residues. CDR1 is SEHNR and CDR2 is FQNEAQ in the germline V gene (reference sequence). This CDR3 is CASSFSGGWTGPALYEQYF. The CDR3 DNA is TGTGCCAGCAGCTTTAGCGGGGGCTGGACAGGCCCTGCACTATACGAGCAGTACTTC. The full variable domain, rest sourced from reference TRBV7-9 and TRBJ2-7, is DTGVSQNPRHKITKRGQNVTFRCDPISEHNRLYWYRQTLGQGPEFLTYFQNEAQLEKSRLLSDRFSAERPKGSFSTLEIQRTEQGDSAMYLCASSFSGGWTGPALYEQYFGPGTRLTVT.

The CDR3 sequence is CASSYRGNEGPYEQYF. CDR3 coding DNA: TGTGCCAGCAGTTACCGCGGGAACGAGGGGCCGTACGAGCAGTACTTC. The chain links TRBV6-6 to TRBJ2-7, with D possibly TRBD2 on 6 matching bases. The CDR3 length is 16 residues. Trimming removed 2 bases at V and 4 bases at J, with 18 bases between. Germline V lookup: CDR1 MNHNY, CDR2 SVGAGI (reference sequence).

V and J are TRBV7-9 and TRBJ1-1; TRBD1 is a possible D gene (6 bases). Germline loops: CDR1 SEHNR, CDR2 FQNEAQ (reference sequence). The ends were cut back, 0 bases at V and 5 bases at J, with 16 bases in the middle. The CDR3 sequence is 16 residues long. CDR3 region: CASSLALAGGGTEAFF. The CDR3, as DNA: TGTGCCAGCAGCTTAGCCCTAGCGGGAGGGGGAACTGAAGCTTTCTTT.

The V call is TRBV6-1, the J call TRBJ2-6; the D gene is possibly TRBD1 (5 bases). This CDR3 is 19 amino acids long. CDR1 is MNHNS, CDR2 SASEGT, per germline. V was trimmed by 2 bases and J by 0 bases, leaving 17 bases between them. As DNA, the CDR3 is TGTGCCAGCAGTGAAAAAGGACAAGGGTTCTCCTCTGGGGCCAACGTCCTGACTTTC. Its protein product is CASSEKGQGFSSGANVLTF.

The chain has TRBV7-9 and TRBJ2-7, with 11 bases fitting TRBD2. The V gene end was trimmed by 5 bases and the J gene end by 3 bases; junction bases not matched to a gene: 12. The germline V gene has CDR1 SEHNR and CDR2 FQNEAQ (reference sequence). The CDR3 runs 17 residues. CDR3 region: CASSQTSGERSSYEQYF. In nucleotides, the CDR3 is TGTGCCAGCAGCCAGACTAGCGGGGAAAGATCAAGCTACGAGCAGTACTTC.

The rearrangement links TRBV19 to TRBJ1-1; D is ambiguous. V shed 2 bases and J shed 4 bases, with 8 bases lying between them. The V gene's germline CDR1 is LNHDA and CDR2 SQIVND (reference sequence). The CDR3 extends over 13 amino acids. CDR3 nucleotides: TGTGCCAGTAGTATAAGAGGGTTCACTGAAGCTTTCTTT. This translates into CASSIRGFTEAFF.

J is TRBJ1-2 and V is TRBV7-8, with 8 bases that match TRBD1. The V and J ends lost 3 bases and 1 base, in that order; junction bases with no gene match: 4. The CDR3 is 15 residues long. CDR1 SGHVS and CDR2 FQNEAQ come from the germline V gene. In DNA, the CDR3 is TGTGCCAGCAGCTTTGGGGGACAGGTTAACTATGGCTACACCTTC. Protein: CASSFGGQVNYGYTF. The complete variable domain, with remaining parts taken from reference TRBV7-8 and TRBJ1-2, reads GAGVSQSPRYKVAKRGQDVALRCDPISGHVSLFWYQQALGQGPEFLTYFQNEAQLDKSGLPSDRFFAERPEGSVSTLKIQRTQQEDSAVYLCASSFGGQVNYGYTFGSGTRLTVV.

V usage is TRBV15 and J usage is TRBJ1-2, with unresolved D. The CDR3 is 13 residues long. The V end lost 3 bases, the J end lost 7 bases, and 12 bases lay between the germline ends. Germline CDR1 reads LNHNV; CDR2 reads YYDKDF (reference sequence). CDR3 amino acids: CATSSRFVGGYTF. Here the CDR3 DNA reads TGTGCCACCAGCAGCAGGTTTGTGGGTGGCTACACCTTC. Drawing the rest from reference TRBV15 and TRBJ1-2, the complete variable domain is DAMVIQNPRYQVTQFGKPVTLSCSQTLNHNVMYWYQQKSSQAPKLLFHYYDKDFNNEADTPDNFQSRRPNTSFCFLDIRSPGLGDTAMYLCATSSRFVGGYTFGSGTRLTVV.

This chain uses TRBV28 with TRBJ2-1; TRBD2 agrees at 7 bases. The CDR3 totals 15 residues. Germline trimming cut 5 bases from V and 4 bases from J; bases unmatched to any gene: 8. Germline lookup yields CDR1 MDHEN and CDR2 SYDVKM. The CDR3 DNA reads TGTGCCAGCAGTAACGGCGGGGGTGTGTACAATGAGCAGTTCTTC. This encodes CASSNGGGVYNEQFF.

The V gene is TRBV5-4, the J gene TRBJ1-2; D is unclear. V dropped 2 bases and J dropped 4 bases, with 12 bases sitting between them. CDR1 and CDR2 from the germline V gene are SGHNT and YYREEE (reference sequence). The CDR3 covers 14 residues. CDR3 nucleotide sequence: TGTGCCAGCAGCTTCCAATCGAGCGGCTATGGCTACACCTTC. This encodes CASSFQSSGYGYTF.

The rearrangement uses TRBV11-3 and TRBJ2-1; 13 bases map to TRBD2. The CDR3 has 16 amino acids. The V and J ends lost 1 base and 5 bases, in that order; junction bases with no gene match: 2. Germline V gene sequence: CDR1 SGHNT, CDR2 YENEEA. The DNA of the CDR3 is TGTGCCAGCAGCTTAGGGGGACTAGCGGGGAACAATGAGCAGTTCTTC. This encodes CASSLGGLAGNNEQFF.

This chain links TRBV7-2 with TRBJ1-5, with no clear D. Per germline, CDR1 SGHTA and CDR2 FQGNSA. This CDR3 region has 15 residues. V lost 3 bases to trimming and J lost 4 bases, with 13 bases between them. CDR3 region: CASSFSGVSNQPQHF. The CDR3 coding sequence is TGTGCCAGCAGCTTTAGCGGGGTTAGTAATCAGCCCCAGCATTTT.

The chain is built from TRBV11-3 and TRBJ2-1, with D perhaps TRBD1 (5 bases). Germline CDR1 and CDR2: SGHNT and YENEEA. The CDR3 is 13 amino acids. Deletions cut 5 bases from V and 5 bases from J, with 10 bases between. CDR3 in DNA: TGTGCCAGCAGCCGTGACAGTAACAATGAGCAGTTCTTC. This sequence encodes CASSRDSNNEQFF.

Here the CDR3 DNA reads TGTGCCAGCAGTTTCCCCAATATTACACCCTCTGGAAACACCATATATTTT. This codes for CASSFPNITPSGNTIYF. The V and J genes are TRBV28 and TRBJ1-3; the D is unclear. The germline V and J ends were trimmed by 3 bases and 0 bases, with 15 bases remaining between them. This CDR3 comprises 17 residues. Germline V gene lookup returns CDR1 MDHEN and CDR2 SYDVKM.